Below, one TCR beta chain is given with its context. The data belong to a study of CXCR3-negative and CXCR3-positive naive CD8 T cells. Through 5' RACE with UMI labels, the TRB cDNA libraries were prepared. TCRdb reprocessed the 5' RACE reads and keeps a single row for each CDR3 protein, giving no DNA. This table holds some 50,000 distinct CDR3 sequences. Germline CDR1 reads SNHLY; CDR2 reads FYNNEI. This CDR3 is built from 16 residues. The sequencing sample was made of naive CXCR3- CD8+ T cells from blood. Subset here: CD45RO-CCR7+CD27+CD95- naive CD8+ T cells lacking CXCR3 (TNR3-). V gene TRBV2 combines with J gene TRBJ2-7; TCRdb's assignment of TRBD2 cannot be checked, as there is no DNA. The clonotype originates from a human donor in good health. Some clones in this sample may be carry-over from other donors' samples. CDR3 residues: CASREYFSGAVLEQYF.